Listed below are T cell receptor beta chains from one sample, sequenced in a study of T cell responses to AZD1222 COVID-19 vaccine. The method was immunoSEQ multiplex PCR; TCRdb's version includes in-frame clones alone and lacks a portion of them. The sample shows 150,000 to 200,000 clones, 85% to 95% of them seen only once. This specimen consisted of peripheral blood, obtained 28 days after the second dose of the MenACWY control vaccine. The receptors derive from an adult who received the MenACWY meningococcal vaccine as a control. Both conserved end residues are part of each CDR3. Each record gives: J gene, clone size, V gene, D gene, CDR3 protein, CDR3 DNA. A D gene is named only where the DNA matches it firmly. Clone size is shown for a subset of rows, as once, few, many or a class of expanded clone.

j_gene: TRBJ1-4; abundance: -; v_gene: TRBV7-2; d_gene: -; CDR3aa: CASSHKFGSGEKLFF; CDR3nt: TGTGCCAGCAGCCATAAATTCGGGAGTGGTGAAAAACTGTTTTTT
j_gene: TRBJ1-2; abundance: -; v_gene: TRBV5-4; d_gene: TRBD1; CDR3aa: CASSWGTGDSYGYTF; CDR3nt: TGTGCCAGCAGCTGGGGGACAGGGGATTCCTATGGCTACACCTTC
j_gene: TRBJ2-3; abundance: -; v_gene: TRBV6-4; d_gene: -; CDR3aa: CASSDQGGDTQYF; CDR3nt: TGTGCCAGCAGTGACCAGGGGGGGGATACGCAGTATTTT
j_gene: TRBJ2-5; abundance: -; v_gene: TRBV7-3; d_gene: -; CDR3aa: CASSLGGPNQETQYF; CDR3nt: TGTGCCAGCAGCTTAGGAGGGCCCAACCAAGAGACCCAGTACTTC
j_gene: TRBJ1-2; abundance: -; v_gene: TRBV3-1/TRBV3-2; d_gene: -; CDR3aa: CASSQARTVDAVYTF; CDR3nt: TGTGCCAGCAGCCAAGCTCGGACAGTTGATGCCGTCTACACCTTC
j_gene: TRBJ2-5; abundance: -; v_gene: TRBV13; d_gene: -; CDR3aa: CASSARWSGQYF; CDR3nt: TGTGCCAGCAGCGCCCGGTGGTCGGGCCAGTACTTC
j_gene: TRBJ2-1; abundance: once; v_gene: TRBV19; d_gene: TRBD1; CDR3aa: CASSISGTGPYNEQFF; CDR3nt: TGTGCCAGTAGTATCTCCGGGACAGGGCCGTACAATGAGCAGTTCTTC
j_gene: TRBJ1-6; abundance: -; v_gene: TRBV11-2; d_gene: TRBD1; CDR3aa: CASSRQGNNSPLHF; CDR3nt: TGTGCCAGCAGCCGACAGGGTAATAATTCACCCCTCCACTTT
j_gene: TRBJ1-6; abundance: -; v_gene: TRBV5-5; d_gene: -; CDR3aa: CASGVEGNSPLHF; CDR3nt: TGTGCCAGCGGTGTCGAGGGGAATTCACCCCTCCACTTT
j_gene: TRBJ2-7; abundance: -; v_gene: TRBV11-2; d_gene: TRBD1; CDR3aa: CASSRQGGYEQYF; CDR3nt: TGTGCCAGCAGTCGACAGGGGGGTTATGAGCAGTACTTC
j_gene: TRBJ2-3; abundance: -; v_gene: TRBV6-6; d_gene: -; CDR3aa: CASRQGGEDTQYF; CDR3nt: TGTGCCAGCAGACAGGGTGGGGAAGATACGCAGTATTTT
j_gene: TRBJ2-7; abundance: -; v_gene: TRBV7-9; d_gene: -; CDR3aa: CASSPVVGSSYEQYF; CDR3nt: TGTGCCAGCAGCCCTGTCGTCGGGTCGTCCTACGAGCAGTACTTC
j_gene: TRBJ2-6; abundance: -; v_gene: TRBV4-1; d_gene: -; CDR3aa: CASSQEGRSNSGANVLTF; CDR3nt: TGCGCCAGCAGCCAAGAGGGGAGGTCCAACTCTGGGGCCAACGTCCTGACTTTC
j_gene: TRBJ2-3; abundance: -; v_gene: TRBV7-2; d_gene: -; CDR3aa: CASSPGRNTQYF; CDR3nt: TGTGCCAGCAGTCCGGGGAGAAATACGCAGTATTTT
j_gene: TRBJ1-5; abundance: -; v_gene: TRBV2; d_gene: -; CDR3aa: CASSGDGSNQPQHF; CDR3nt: TGTGCCAGCAGTGGAGACGGTAGCAATCAGCCCCAGCATTTT
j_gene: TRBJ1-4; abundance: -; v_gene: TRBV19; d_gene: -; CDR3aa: CAVSTRPATNEKLFF; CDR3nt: TGTGCCGTCTCGACACGGCCTGCAACTAATGAAAAACTGTTTTTT
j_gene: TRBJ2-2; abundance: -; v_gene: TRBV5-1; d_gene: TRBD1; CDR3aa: CASRDRAAGELFF; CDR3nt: TGCGCCAGCCGGGACAGGGCAGCCGGGGAGCTGTTTTTT
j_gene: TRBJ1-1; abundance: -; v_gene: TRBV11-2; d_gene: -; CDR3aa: CASRFANTEAFF; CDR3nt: TGTGCCAGCAGGTTTGCGAACACTGAAGCTTTCTTT
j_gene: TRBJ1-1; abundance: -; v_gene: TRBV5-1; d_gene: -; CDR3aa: CASSLDGVPDTEAFF; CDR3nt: TGCGCCAGCAGCTTGGATGGGGTACCGGACACTGAAGCTTTCTTT
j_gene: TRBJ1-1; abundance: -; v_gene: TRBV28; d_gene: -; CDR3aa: CASSLRRMNTEAFF; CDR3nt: TGTGCCAGCAGTTTACGGAGGATGAACACTGAAGCTTTCTTT
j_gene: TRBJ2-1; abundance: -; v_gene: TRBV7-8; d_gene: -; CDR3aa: CASSSSLIISYEQFF; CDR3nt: TGTGCCAGCAGCTCAAGCCTTATAATCTCATATGAGCAGTTCTTC
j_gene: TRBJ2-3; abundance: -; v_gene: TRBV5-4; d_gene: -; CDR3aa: CASSQPGARTDTQYF; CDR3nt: TGTGCCAGCAGCCAGCCGGGGGCGCGGACAGATACGCAGTATTTT
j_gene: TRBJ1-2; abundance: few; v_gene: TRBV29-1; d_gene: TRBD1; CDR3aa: CSTDRGQNYGYTF; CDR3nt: TGCAGCACGGACAGGGGCCAAAACTATGGCTACACCTTC
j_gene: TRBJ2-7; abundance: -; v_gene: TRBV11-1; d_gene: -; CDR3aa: CASSPRGETGEQYF; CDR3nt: TGTGCCAGCAGCCCCCGGGGAGAAACGGGAGAGCAGTACTTC
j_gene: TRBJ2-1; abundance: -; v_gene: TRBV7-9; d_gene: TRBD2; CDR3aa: CASSSTPLAGNEQFF; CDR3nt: TGTGCCAGCAGTTCAACTCCACTAGCGGGAAATGAGCAGTTCTTC
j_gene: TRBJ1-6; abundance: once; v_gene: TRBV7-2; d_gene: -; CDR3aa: CASSFQENSPLHF; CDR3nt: TGTGCCAGCAGCTTTCAGGAGAATTCACCCCTCCACTTT
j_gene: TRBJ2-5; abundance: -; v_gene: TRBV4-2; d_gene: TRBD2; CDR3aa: CASSQDPISKRGASLWAETQYF; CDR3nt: TGTGCCAGCAGCCAAGATCCGATCTCAAAGCGGGGGGCCTCGCTTTGGGCGGAGACCCAGTACTTC
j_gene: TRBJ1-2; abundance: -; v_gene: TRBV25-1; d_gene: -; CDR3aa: CASRAQGSDYGYTF; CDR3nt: TGTGCCAGCAGAGCCCAGGGGTCGGACTATGGCTACACCTTC
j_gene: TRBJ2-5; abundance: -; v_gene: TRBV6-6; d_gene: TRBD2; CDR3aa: CASSPGTSGFQETQYF; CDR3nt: TGTGCCAGCAGTCCCGGGACTAGCGGGTTTCAAGAGACCCAGTACTTC
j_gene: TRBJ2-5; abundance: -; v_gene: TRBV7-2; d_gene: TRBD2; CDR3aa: CASSSSSGGETQYF; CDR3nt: TGTGCCAGCAGCTCGTCTAGCGGGGGTGAGACCCAGTACTTC
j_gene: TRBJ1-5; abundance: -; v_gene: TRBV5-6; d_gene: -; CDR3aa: CASSLGGGGQPQHF; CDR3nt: TGTGCCAGCAGCCTTGGAGGGGGAGGGCAGCCCCAGCATTTT
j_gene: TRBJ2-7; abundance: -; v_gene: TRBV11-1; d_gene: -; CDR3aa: CASSLNLGYEQYF; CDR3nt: TGTGCCAGCAGCCTCAACCTCGGTTACGAGCAGTACTTC
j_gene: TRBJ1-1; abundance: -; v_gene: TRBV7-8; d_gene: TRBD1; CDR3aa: CASSKSGTGRTEAFF; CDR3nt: TGTGCCAGCAGCAAGTCCGGGACAGGGAGGACTGAAGCTTTCTTT
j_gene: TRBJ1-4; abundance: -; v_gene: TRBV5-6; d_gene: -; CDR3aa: CASSLRVNEKLFF; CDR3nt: TGTGCCAGCAGCTTGAGGGTAAATGAAAAACTGTTTTTT
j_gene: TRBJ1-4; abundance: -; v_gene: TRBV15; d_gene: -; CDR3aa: CATSRSLLDNEKLFF; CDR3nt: TGTGCCACCAGCAGGTCCCTGCTTGACAATGAAAAACTGTTTTTT
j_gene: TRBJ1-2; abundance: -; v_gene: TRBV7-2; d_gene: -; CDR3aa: CASSLVAGGDYPLLDGYTF; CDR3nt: TGTGCCAGCAGCTTAGTGGCGGGGGGCGACTATCCCCTGTTGGATGGCTACACCTTC
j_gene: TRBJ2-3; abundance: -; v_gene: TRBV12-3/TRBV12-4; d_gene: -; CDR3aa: CASRGRSDTQYF; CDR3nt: TGTGCCAGCAGGGGGAGGTCAGATACGCAGTATTTT
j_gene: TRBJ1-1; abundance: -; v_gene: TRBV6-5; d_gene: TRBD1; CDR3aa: CASRKGQSNTEAFF; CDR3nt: TGTGCCAGCAGAAAGGGACAGTCTAACACTGAAGCTTTCTTT
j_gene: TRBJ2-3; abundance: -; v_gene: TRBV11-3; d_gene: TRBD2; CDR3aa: CASSLGTRVTDTQYF; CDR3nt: TGTGCCAGCAGCCTCGGGACTAGGGTTACAGATACGCAGTATTTT